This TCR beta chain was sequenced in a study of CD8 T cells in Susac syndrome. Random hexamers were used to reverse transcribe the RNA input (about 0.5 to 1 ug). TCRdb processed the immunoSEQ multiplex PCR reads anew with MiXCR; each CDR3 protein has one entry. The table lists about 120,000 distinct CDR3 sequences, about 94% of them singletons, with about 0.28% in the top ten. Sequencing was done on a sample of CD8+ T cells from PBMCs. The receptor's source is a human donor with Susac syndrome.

The CDR3 region is CASYPGQGAYEQYF. The CDR3 DNA follows: TGCGCCAGTTATCCGGGACAGGGGGCCTACGAGCAGTACTTC. The gene calls are TRBV5-1 and TRBJ2-7, with TRBD1 matching over 11 bases. This CDR3 has 14 residues. Germline CDR1 and CDR2: SGHRS and YFSETQ. J lost 2 bases, V lost 8 bases, and 6 bases had no gene match.